This T cell receptor beta chain appears in the sequencing data of a study of T cell responses to AZD1222 COVID-19 vaccine. Data came from immunoSEQ multiplex PCR; TCRdb stores just in-frame clones and leaves some out. The sample contains approximately 120,000 clones, less than 95% of which appear only once. With respect to this clone: Its matching antigen is unknown.

Trimming left V 4 bases short and J 3 bases short, with 16 bases between. Germline CDR1 and CDR2: ENHRY and SYGVKD. The CDR3 loop spans 15 amino acids. Study-wide results and limits: Following two doses of AZD1222, Spike-specific TCR breadth and depth rose. Seropositive AZD1222 recipients at baseline numbered only 6 or 7. Targets within unmutated variant regions were reportedly found for nearly half of spike-specific TCRs. Clonal diversity was possibly underestimated; the donors were predominantly white British and more often female.

This clonotype originated in an adult in good health. The chain combines TRBV10-3 with TRBJ2-7; the D call may be TRBD1 or TRBD2 (5 bases each). The sample in question was peripheral blood, obtained on day 0 of MenACWY control vaccination. This CDR3 is CAISGGSGTFYEQYF. DNA for the CDR3: TGTGCCATCAGTGGGGGGAGCGGCACCTTCTACGAGCAGTACTTC.